The 23 T cell receptor beta chains presented below share a single source sample, sequenced in a study of blood T cells in healthy people across ages (dated by TCRdb to the mid-2010s). Receptor amplification or capture employed 5' RACE. Instrument used: Illumina HiSeq 2500. A second PCR of 7 to 11 cycles was performed with a sample-barcoded 5' primer and a J-beta primer mix. The raw public reads went through TCRdb reprocessing: fastp at Q25, MiXCR clone calling, in-frame beta chains kept. Here each entry gathers all rows of one CDR3 protein and keeps the most common genes and DNA. Recorded for this sample are about 620,000 distinct CDR3 sequences; around 52% of them occurred a single time. Of the sample, roughly 14% falls within the top ten clones. The source material was blood. Every receptor here comes from a woman of 80 years or more in good health.

Concerning this clonotype itself: A much larger clone is a single base away; this may be a read error. The chain carries TRBV10-3 and TRBJ2-1, with 7 nucleotides matching TRBD1. The germline gives CDR1 ENHRY, CDR2 SYGVKD. The CDR3 spans 14 residues. The CDR3 here is CAIQRDRTYNERFF. The CDR3 nucleotides read TGTGCCATCCAACGGGACAGAACCTACAATGAGCGGTTCTTC.

This clonotype has a count of ten or more. The J gene is TRBJ1-2, the V gene TRBV12-3 or TRBV12-4; D is unclear. The germline V and J ends were trimmed by 5 bases and 4 bases, with 11 bases remaining between them. The CDR3 consists of 13 residues. The CDR3 reads CASSDGLPYGYTF. The CDR3 region has the DNA TGTGCCAGCAGTGACGGCTTGCCCTATGGCTACACCTTC.

The chain recombines TRBV5-1 with TRBJ2-7, with D tentatively TRBD1 (5 bases). The J call may be mistaken, given a closer DNA end match to TRBJ2-4. The length of the CDR3 is 15 residues. Per the germline V gene, CDR1 is SGHRS and CDR2 is YFSETQ. The CDR3 DNA reads as TGCGCCAGCAGCTTTAGTGGGCAGGGTGAGAACATTCAGTACTTC. Its translation: CASSFSGQGENIQYF.

In this sample, this clonotype turned up once. This chain uses TRBV7-9 with TRBJ1-6; no firm D call. V was trimmed by 5 bases and J by 6 bases, leaving 11 bases between them. The CDR3 has 14 amino acids. Germline CDR1 reads SEHNR; CDR2 reads FQNEAQ (reference sequence). CDR3 bases: TGTGCCAGCAGCGGACGGAATCTTAATTCACCCCTCCACTTT. This codes for CASSGRNLNSPLHF.

This clonotype was picked up many times. The chain is built from TRBV6-5 and TRBJ2-3; 8 positions agree with TRBD2. J was trimmed by 4 bases and V by 6 bases; bases with no gene match: 9. The CDR3 length is 15 residues. Germline V gene lookup returns CDR1 MNHEY and CDR2 SVGAGI. Here the CDR3 reads CASSLAGLVADTQYF. The DNA of the CDR3 is TGTGCCAGCAGCTTAGCGGGGCTAGTGGCAGATACGCAGTATTTT.

J is TRBJ2-1 and V is TRBV10-3; D may be TRBD1 (6 bases). This CDR3 comprises 14 residues. The V gene's germline CDR1 is ENHRY and CDR2 SYGVKD. The V end lost 3 bases, the J end lost 1 base, and 7 bases lay between the germline ends. The CDR3 is CAISDRGSYNEQFF. In nucleotides, the CDR3 is TGTGCCATCAGTGATAGGGGGTCCTACAATGAGCAGTTCTTC.

J is TRBJ2-1 and V is TRBV7-9; D is possibly TRBD2 (7 bases). The V gene's germline CDR1 is SEHNR and CDR2 FQNEAQ (reference sequence). Trimming cost V 0 bases and J 8 bases, with 17 bases left between them. The CDR3 sequence is 16 residues long. CDR3 sequence reads: CASSLARGGYVHEQFF. CDR3 coding DNA: TGTGCCAGCAGCTTAGCAAGGGGGGGATACGTCCATGAGCAGTTCTTC.

The chain links TRBV29-1 to TRBJ1-1; 8 bases agree with TRBD1. The CDR3 runs 14 residues. Looked up from germline, CDR1 is SQVTM and CDR2 is ANQGSEA. The V segment lost 5 bases and the J segment 5 bases; nucleotides outside the gene matches: 10. The CDR3 DNA is TGCAGCGTTCTAACGAACAGGGGGAGGACTGAAGCTTTCTTT. Its protein product is CSVLTNRGRTEAFF. Combining the CDR3 with reference TRBV29-1 and TRBJ1-1 gives the whole variable domain SAVISQKPSRDICQRGTSLTIQCQVDSQVTMMFWYRQQPGQSLTLIATANQGSEATYESGFVIDKFPISRPNLTFSTLTVSNMSPEDSSIYLCSVLTNRGRTEAFFGQGTRLTVV.

In its sample, this clonotype was seen a few times. The gene calls are TRBV5-1 and TRBJ2-5; 10 nucleotides align to TRBD2. Looked up from germline, CDR1 is SGHRS and CDR2 is YFSETQ. The J segment lost 4 bases and the V segment lost 5 bases, leaving 8 bases of the junction unmatched. This CDR3 has 15 amino acids. DNA of the CDR3: TGCGCCAGCAGATCCCTAGCGGGAGCGGGAGAGACCCAGTACTTC. Translating it yields CASRSLAGAGETQYF.

As to this clonotype: Relative to the germline gene, one junction end is altered; a read error may explain this. The chain combines TRBV12-3 or TRBV12-4 with TRBJ2-5, with D hard to call. CDR3 length: 13 amino acids. CDR3 in DNA: TGTGCCGGCAGTTTGTTACAGACGGAGACCCAGTACTTC. It codes for CAGSLLQTETQYF.

This clonotype was seen many times. The rearrangement joins TRBV5-1 to TRBJ2-3, with a tentative D call TRBD2 (6 bases). The CDR3 contains 15 residues. The V and J ends lost 0 bases and 6 bases respectively, with 14 bases between them. Germline lookup yields CDR1 SGHRS and CDR2 YFSETQ. The CDR3 reads CASSLVGQGGDTQYF. The CDR3 DNA is TGCGCCAGCAGCTTGGTGGGGCAGGGAGGTGATACGCAGTATTTT.

For this clonotype: This may be a read error, as it is one base from a much larger clone. The V and J genes are TRBV5-1 and TRBJ2-3, with TRBD2 identical over 12 bases. The CDR3 spans 17 residues. CDR1 is SGHRS, CDR2 YFSETQ, per germline. The CDR3 coding sequence is TGCGCCAGCAGCTTGGGCCTACTAGCGGGGGGCACAGATACGCCGTATTTT. Protein sequence: CASSLGLLAGGTDTPYF.

The chain employs TRBV12-3 or TRBV12-4 and TRBJ2-7; D uncertain. CDR3 length: 12 residues. Trimming cost V 1 base and J 2 bases, with 3 bases left between them. CDR3 loop: CASSLVTYEQYF. The CDR3 coding sequence is TGTGCCAGCAGTTTAGTGACCTACGAGCAGTACTTC.

The chain is built from TRBV29-1 and TRBJ2-7; the D gene is possibly TRBD2 (6 bases). The J call could be wrong; TRBJ2-5 is a better fit for the DNA end. This CDR3 region has 13 residues. Germline CDR1 is SQVTM and CDR2 is ANQGSEA. In DNA form, the CDR3 reads TGCAGCGCCCGCGCGGGGCTCGGAAAGACCCAGTACTTC. It is translated as CSARAGLGKTQYF.

In its sample, this clonotype was seen a few times. CDR3 in amino acids: CASSLLGTGGIGELFF. DNA of the CDR3: TGTGCCAGCAGTTTACTCGGGACAGGGGGAATCGGGGAGCTGTTTTTT. V usage is TRBV27 and J usage is TRBJ2-2, with TRBD1 identical over 11 bases. Germline V gives CDR1 MNHEY, CDR2 SMNVEV (reference sequence). V gave up 2 bases and J gave up 7 bases; unmatched junction bases: 6. The CDR3 has 16 residues.

This clonotype was recorded at least ten times. This chain links TRBV4-2 with TRBJ2-4; 9 bases match TRBD2. This CDR3 spans 14 amino acids. The germline gives CDR1 LGHNA, CDR2 YNFKEQ. J was trimmed by 3 bases and V by 7 bases; bases with no gene match: 4. CDR3 sequence: CASTLRGGKNIQYF. CDR3 nucleotide sequence: TGTGCCAGCACCCTGCGGGGGGGCAAAAACATTCAGTACTTC.

The chain employs TRBV7-6 and TRBJ2-1, with 9 nucleotides matching TRBD1. The J segment lost 3 bases and the V segment lost 5 bases, leaving 5 bases of the junction unmatched. Per germline, CDR1 SGHVS and CDR2 FNYEAQ. The CDR3 consists of 15 residues. The CDR3 region is CASSATGGGYNEQFF. DNA for the CDR3: TGTGCCAGCAGCGCGACAGGGGGAGGCTACAATGAGCAGTTCTTC.

CDR3 DNA sequence: TGTGCCAGCAGTATCACAGGGGGCCATTCATATACGCAGTATTTT. It codes for CASSITGGHSYTQYF. The chain recombines TRBV28 with TRBJ2-3; 9 bases agree with TRBD1. CDR1 is MDHEN and CDR2 is SYDVKM in the germline V gene. Unmatched junction bases numbered 10, after V lost 5 bases and J lost 7 bases. The CDR3 is 15 residues long. Looking up the rest from reference TRBV28 and TRBJ2-3 gives the full variable domain: DVKVTQSSRYLVKRTGEKVFLECVQDMDHENMFWYRQDPGLGLRLIYFSYDVKMKEKGDIPEGYSVSREKKERFSLILESASTNQTSMYLCASSITGGHSYTQYFGPGTRLTVL.

Ten or more counts support this clonotype. The V and J genes are TRBV20-1 and TRBJ2-3; TRBD2 aligns across 10 bases. The germline CDR1 and CDR2 sequences are DFQATT and SNEGSKA (reference sequence). Trimming took 5 bases from V and 4 from J; bases not matched to a gene: 9. The length of the CDR3 is 15 residues. CDR3 nucleotide sequence: TGCAGTGCTCCCCGGACTAGCGGTAGGGCAGATACGCAGTATTTT. This sequence encodes CSAPRTSGRADTQYF.

With regard to this clonotype: Just one base apart from a much larger clone, this may be a read error. The chain carries TRBV4-2 and TRBJ1-4; D might be TRBD1 (6 bases). V lost 0 bases and J lost 8, with 10 bases in between. CDR3 size: 14 residues. The V gene's germline CDR1 is LGHNA and CDR2 YNFKEQ. The CDR3 is CASSQEGGREKLFF. The CDR3 DNA reads TGTGCCAGCAGCCAAGAAGGGGGTCGGGAAAAACTGTTTTTT.

This chain connects TRBV4-1 to TRBJ2-2; D unclear. CDR1 is MGHRA and CDR2 is YSYEKL in the germline V gene. V was trimmed by 4 bases and J by 5 bases, leaving 14 bases between them. The CDR3 runs to 15 residues. CDR3 region: CASSRNRFLTGELFF. The CDR3 nucleotides read TGCGCCAGCAGCCGAAATAGGTTCCTTACCGGGGAGCTGTTTTTT.

CDR3 in DNA: TGCGCCAGCAGCCAAGATCTAGGCAGGGGACATGACGAGCAGTACTTC. It yields the protein CASSQDLGRGHDEQYF. The chain joins TRBV4-3 to TRBJ2-7; maybe TRBD1 (6 bases). CDR1 and CDR2 from the germline V gene are LGHNA and YSLEER. The CDR3 has 16 amino acids. Deletions cut 0 bases from V and 5 bases from J, with 17 bases between.

Only a few counts were recorded for this clonotype. The rearrangement joins TRBV20-1 to TRBJ2-3; tentatively, D is TRBD1 or TRBD2 (5 bases each). CDR3 length equals 14 residues. V lost 2 bases and J lost 4, with 13 bases in between. From germline, CDR1 is DFQATT and CDR2 SNEGSKA (reference sequence). The CDR3 loop reads CSARRGGPADTQYF. The CDR3 bases are TGCAGTGCTAGACGGGGCGGACCAGCAGATACGCAGTATTTT.